This entry lists 14 T cell receptor beta chains sequenced from one sample in a study of blood T cells in healthy people across ages. The authors ran a second PCR of about 7 to 11 cycles using a sample-barcoded 5' primer and a J-beta primer mix. TCRdb reprocessed the 5' RACE reads via MiXCR and lists one record per CDR3 protein. The repertoire holds 450,000 to 700,000 distinct CDR3 sequences, with approximately 25% as singletons. Sequencing was carried out using blood. These TCRs come from a woman between 65 and 79 years old in good health.

The CDR3 loop is CASSQEPPGVMAEQYF. Here the CDR3 DNA reads TGTGCCAGCAGCCAAGAACCCCCGGGGGTTATGGCCGAGCAGTACTTC. This chain joins TRBV4-2 and TRBJ2-5; a possible D gene is TRBD2 (6 bases). The J call may be faulty, since TRBJ2-7 better matches the DNA end. Germline V gene lookup returns CDR1 LGHNA and CDR2 YNFKEQ. The CDR3 extends over 16 amino acids.

The rearrangement joins TRBV24-1 to TRBJ1-2; D is possibly TRBD1 (5 bases). Between the trimmed V and J ends, which lost 3 bases and 4 bases, there was a span of 14 bases. The CDR3 extends over 15 amino acids. Germline V gene lookup returns CDR1 KGHDR and CDR2 SFDVKD. DNA of the CDR3: TGTGCCACCAGTGATCAGACCCGGGACGGCTATGGCTACACCTTC. Translated, it gives CATSDQTRDGYGYTF.

The genes are TRBV3-1 and TRBJ1-1, with D possibly TRBD1 on 5 matching bases. This CDR3 has 14 amino acids. Germline CDR1 and CDR2: LGHDT and YNNKEL (reference sequence). The V end was cut by 7 bases, the J end by 3 bases, with 15 bases between. The CDR3 DNA reads as TGTGCCAGCACTCTTTTCAGGGAAGACACTGAAGCTTTCTTT. It yields the protein CASTLFREDTEAFF.

The rearrangement links TRBV20-1 to TRBJ2-5, with D tentatively TRBD2 (6 bases). In germline, CDR1 is DFQATT, CDR2 SNEGSKA (reference sequence). V shed 8 bases and J shed 2 bases, with 12 bases lying between them. The CDR3 covers 12 residues. This CDR3 reads CSRQGLQETQYF. The DNA of the CDR3 is TGCAGTCGTCAGGGACTGCAAGAGACCCAGTACTTC.

The chain links TRBV7-9 to TRBJ1-1, with a weak D call TRBD1 (6 bases). The ends were cut back, 5 bases at V and 3 bases at J, with 13 bases in the middle. The length of the CDR3 is 14 residues. In germline, CDR1 is SEHNR, CDR2 FQNEAQ (reference sequence). For the CDR3, the DNA is TGTGCCAGCAGCCCCAAAGACAGGCACACTGAAGCTTTCTTT. Its translation: CASSPKDRHTEAFF. Using reference TRBV7-9 and TRBJ1-1 for the parts outside the CDR3, the full variable domain is DTGVSQNPRHKITKRGQNVTFRCDPISEHNRLYWYRQTLGQGPEFLTYFQNEAQLEKSRLLSDRFSAERPKGSFSTLEIQRTEQGDSAMYLCASSPKDRHTEAFFGQGTRLTVV.

This clonotype was seen a few times. The chain employs TRBV6-6 and TRBJ2-7; D is ambiguous. Trimming took 6 bases from V and 0 from J, leaving 9 bases between them. This CDR3 is built from 13 residues. Germline CDR1 reads MNHNY; CDR2 reads SVGAGI (reference sequence). CDR3 nucleotide sequence: TGTGCCAGCAGCGCTGGGTCCTCCTACGAGCAGTACTTC. Its protein product is CASSAGSSYEQYF.

Many counts were recorded for this clonotype. The chain carries TRBV6-5 and TRBJ1-4, with unresolved D. The CDR3 has 14 residues. Germline V lookup: CDR1 MNHEY, CDR2 SVGAGI. Trimming left V 2 bases short and J 4 bases short, with 8 bases between. Here the CDR3 reads CASSYAGFNEKLFF. The CDR3 DNA reads TGTGCCAGCAGTTACGCAGGTTTTAATGAAAAACTGTTTTTT.

On this clonotype: The junction departs from the called germline gene at one end, perhaps through a read error. V gene TRBV14 combines with J gene TRBJ2-5, with D unclear. Per the germline V gene, CDR1 is SGHDN and CDR2 is FVKESK. This CDR3 has 12 amino acids. CDR3 DNA sequence: TGTGCCTGCAGCCAAGGTTGGGAGACCCAGTACTTC. It is translated as CACSQGWETQYF.

J is TRBJ2-1 and V is TRBV6-4; 7 positions match TRBD2. This CDR3 has 16 residues. CDR1 is MRHNA and CDR2 is SNTAGT in the germline V gene. Germline trimming cut 6 bases from V and 8 bases from J; bases unmatched to any gene: 16. The CDR3 nucleotides are TGTGCCAGCAGCGAAACTAGCGCGGGAAGGGAGTATGAGCAGTTCTTC. This translates into CASSETSAGREYEQFF.

This clonotype was seen more than once but under ten times. One junction end disagrees with the germline gene, perhaps due to a read error. V gene TRBV10-3 combines with J gene TRBJ2-6; no definite D call. Germline V gene sequence: CDR1 ENHRY, CDR2 SYGVKD. This CDR3 comprises 17 residues. The CDR3 here is CAISESAGFSGANVLTF. CDR3 bases: TGTGCCATCAGCGAGTCGGCAGGATTCTCTGGGGCCAACGTCCTGACTTTC.

CDR3 nucleotide sequence: TGCAGCGTTGAAGAGCAGGGACAATCTGAGCAGTACTTC. Translated, it gives CSVEEQGQSEQYF. This chain joins TRBV29-1 and TRBJ2-7, with a tentative D call TRBD1 (6 bases). The CDR3 length is 13 residues. Trimming removed 0 bases at V and 7 bases at J, with 13 bases between. CDR1 is SQVTM, CDR2 ANQGSEA, per germline.

Concerning this clonotype itself: An end of the junction differs from the germline gene, which may be a read error. The CDR3 nucleotides read TGTGCCAGCAGCCGCGTGTCAGGTGGAAACATTCATTACTTC. As protein: CASSRVSGGNIHYF. The chain carries TRBV9 and TRBJ2-4; D ambiguous. The germline V gene has CDR1 SGDLS and CDR2 YYNGEE. The CDR3 runs to 14 residues.

V gene TRBV20-1 combines with J gene TRBJ2-1; D possibly corresponds to TRBD2 (6 bases). Germline CDR1 is DFQATT and CDR2 is SNEGSKA (reference sequence). The germline V and J ends were trimmed by 4 bases and 0 bases, with 16 bases remaining between them. The CDR3 is made up of 16 amino acids. Here the CDR3 reads CSATGGAKLSYNEQFF. For the CDR3, the DNA is TGCAGTGCTACTGGAGGGGCTAAGCTCTCCTACAATGAGCAGTTCTTC.

In nucleotides, the CDR3 is TGTGCCTGGAGTGTACGGGTGGGCAGTGAAGCTTTCTTT. This translates into CAWSVRVGSEAFF. The chain uses TRBV30 and TRBJ1-1; the D is unclear. Trimming pared 0 bases from V and 7 bases from J, leaving 12 bases between. In germline, CDR1 is GTSNPN, CDR2 SVGIG (reference sequence). The CDR3 totals 13 residues.